This T cell receptor beta chain was obtained from a study of blood T cell repertoires in COVID-19 (TCRdb year 2020). The study in broad terms: Samples from collaborators originated in the United States, Italy and Spain and spanned both the acute and convalescent phases of COVID-19. The material from the prospective study consisted of cDNA or gDNA derived from T cells, B-cell-depleted T cells, or PBMCs. Deeply sampled blood TCRbeta repertoires from subjects exposed to, actively infected with, or recovered from COVID-19 were included in the dataset. A freely available public database, intended as a resource for researchers studying the immune response to SARS-CoV-2, is where the repertoires were released. The samples were drawn from two sources: the first 160 participants of the ongoing ImmuneRACE study, and approximately 1,300 subjects contributed by 6 global collaborators. A de-identified subject ID, COVID-19 status, age in years and sex were almost always included in the sample metadata. Where available, HLA class I and class II types were obtained from metadata supplied by the sample provider rather than from assay-based typing. Here is what the overall study found, with its caveats: The amount of clinical and demographic metadata varied by source and participant and was provided uncurated.

The immunoSEQ Assay, a bias-controlled multiplex PCR, was used to amplify TCRbeta CDR3 regions from genomic DNA. The authors' analysis ran thus. Nucleated cell counts per sample were estimated from amplification of reference gene primers within the assay. Sequence reads were collapsed and filtered to measure the absolute abundance of every unique TCRbeta CDR3 rearrangement. For each sample, productive Simpson clonality was calculated as the square root of Simpson's diversity index over productive rearrangements. Drawn from immuneACCESS, this table holds only the in-frame rearrangements with V and J called that TCRdb kept. Clones are partly lost; checked studies trace under half to an unresolved V gene and leave the rest unexplained. D and trimming were read from the DNA, whereas the V and J calls and clone size are those reported in that table. A total of about 310,000 clones appear in this sample, 90% of them only once. The ten largest clones add up to 2.9% of the sample.

One collaborating source in Seattle enrolled patients during active infection and followed them longitudinally through the course of disease. The collaborating institutions used their own protocols to collect whole blood in K2EDTA tubes. Collaborator samples were shipped for TCRbeta analysis as frozen whole blood, isolated PBMCs, or DNA extracted from either sample type. Trimming at the junction amounts to 3 bases on V and 2 bases on J, and the germline ends lie 9 bases apart. The CDR3 measures 14 amino acids from cysteine to phenylalanine. Of all the DNA, just the CDR3 is kept, 42 bases in frame from base 1. CDR1 is given as KGHDR and CDR2 as SFDVKD, both from the germline V gene. Note on this clone: The specificity of this receptor is unknown. Base-call qualities are not available, and no considerably larger clone is one nucleotide away.

This TCR derives from a woman younger than 45 with COVID-19, enrolled during active disease. The rearrangement combines TRBV24-1 with TRBJ2-5; perhaps TRBD1 is the D gene, with 6 bases matching. The source material was peripheral blood. The DNA reads TGTGCCACCAGTGATGAGACAGGTCAAGAGACCCAGTACTTC. This is translated as CATSDETGQETQYF.